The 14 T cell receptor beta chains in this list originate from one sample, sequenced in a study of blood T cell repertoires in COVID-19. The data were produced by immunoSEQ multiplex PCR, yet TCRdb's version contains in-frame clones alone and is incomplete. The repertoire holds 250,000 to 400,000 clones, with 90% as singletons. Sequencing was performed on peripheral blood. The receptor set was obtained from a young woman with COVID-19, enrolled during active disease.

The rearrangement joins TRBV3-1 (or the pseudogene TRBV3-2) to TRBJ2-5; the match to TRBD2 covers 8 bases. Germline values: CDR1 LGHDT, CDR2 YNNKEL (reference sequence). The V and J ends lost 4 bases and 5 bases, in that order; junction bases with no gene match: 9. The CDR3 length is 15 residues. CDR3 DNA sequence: TGTGCCAGCAGCCGAGATAGCGGGACGGGGGAGACCCAGTACTTC. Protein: CASSRDSGTGETQYF.

The chain's CDR3 is CASSLSWGQANTEAFF. CDR3 nucleotides: TGTGCCAGCAGTTTATCGTGGGGACAGGCAAACACTGAAGCTTTCTTT. The chain couples TRBV27 to TRBJ1-1, with 8 bases that match TRBD1. CDR1 is MNHEY and CDR2 is SMNVEV in the germline V gene (reference sequence). The ends lost 0 bases at V and 2 bases at J; junction bases unmatched: 5. The CDR3 is 16 residues long.

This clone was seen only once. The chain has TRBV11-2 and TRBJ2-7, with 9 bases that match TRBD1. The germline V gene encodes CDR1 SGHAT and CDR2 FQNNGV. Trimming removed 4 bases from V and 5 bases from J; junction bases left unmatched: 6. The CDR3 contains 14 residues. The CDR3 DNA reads TGTGCCAGCAGCTCGGGACAGGGCCCCGACGAGCAGTACTTC. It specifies CASSSGQGPDEQYF.

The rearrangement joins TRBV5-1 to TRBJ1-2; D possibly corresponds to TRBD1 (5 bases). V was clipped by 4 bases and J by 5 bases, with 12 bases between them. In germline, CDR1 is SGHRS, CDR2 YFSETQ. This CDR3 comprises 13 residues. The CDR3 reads CASSPTGPYGYTF. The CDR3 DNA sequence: TGCGCCAGCAGCCCAACAGGTCCGTATGGCTACACCTTC. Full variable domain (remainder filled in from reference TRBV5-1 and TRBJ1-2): KAGVTQTPRYLIKTRGQQVTLSCSPISGHRSVSWYQQTPGQGLQFLFEYFSETQRNKGNFPGRFSGRQFSNSRSEMNVSTLELGDSALYLCASSPTGPYGYTFGSGTRLTVV.

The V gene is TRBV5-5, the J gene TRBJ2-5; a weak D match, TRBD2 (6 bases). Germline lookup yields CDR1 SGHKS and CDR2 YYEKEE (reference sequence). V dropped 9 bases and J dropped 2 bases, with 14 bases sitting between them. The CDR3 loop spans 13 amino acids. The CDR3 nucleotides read TGTGCCACCGCCGCGGGGAGGCAAGAGACCCAGTACTTC. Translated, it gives CATAAGRQETQYF.

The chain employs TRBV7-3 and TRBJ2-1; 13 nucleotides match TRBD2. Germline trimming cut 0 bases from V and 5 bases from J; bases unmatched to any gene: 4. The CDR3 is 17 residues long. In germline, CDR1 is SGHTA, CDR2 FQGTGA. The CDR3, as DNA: TGTGCCAGCAGCTTAACTTCGGGACTAGCGGGAAACAATGAGCAGTTCTTC. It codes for CASSLTSGLAGNNEQFF.

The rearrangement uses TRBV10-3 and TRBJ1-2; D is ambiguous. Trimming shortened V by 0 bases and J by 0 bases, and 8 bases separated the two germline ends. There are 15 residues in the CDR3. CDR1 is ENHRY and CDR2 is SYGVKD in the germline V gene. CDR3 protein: CAISESPGSNYGYTF. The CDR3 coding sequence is TGTGCCATCAGTGAGTCGCCAGGATCTAACTATGGCTACACCTTC.

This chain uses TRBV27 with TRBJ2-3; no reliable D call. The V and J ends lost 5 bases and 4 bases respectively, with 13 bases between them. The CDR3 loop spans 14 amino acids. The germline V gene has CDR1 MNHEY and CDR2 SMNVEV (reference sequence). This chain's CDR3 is CASSAWAIADTQYF. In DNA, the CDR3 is TGTGCCAGCAGTGCCTGGGCCATTGCAGATACGCAGTATTTT.

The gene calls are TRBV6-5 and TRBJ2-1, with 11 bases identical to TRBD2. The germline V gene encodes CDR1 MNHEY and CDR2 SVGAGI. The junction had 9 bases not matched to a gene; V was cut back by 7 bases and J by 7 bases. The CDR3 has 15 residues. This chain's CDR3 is CASILLAGESNEQFF. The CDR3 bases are TGTGCCAGCATTTTACTAGCGGGAGAGTCAAATGAGCAGTTCTTC.

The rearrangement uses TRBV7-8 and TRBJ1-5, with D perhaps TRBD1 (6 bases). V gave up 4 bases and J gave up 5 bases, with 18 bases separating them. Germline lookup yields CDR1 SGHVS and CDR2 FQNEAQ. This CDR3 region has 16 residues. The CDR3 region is CASSSGAIGGYQPQHF. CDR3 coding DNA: TGTGCCAGCAGCTCCGGGGCAATAGGGGGTTATCAGCCCCAGCATTTT.

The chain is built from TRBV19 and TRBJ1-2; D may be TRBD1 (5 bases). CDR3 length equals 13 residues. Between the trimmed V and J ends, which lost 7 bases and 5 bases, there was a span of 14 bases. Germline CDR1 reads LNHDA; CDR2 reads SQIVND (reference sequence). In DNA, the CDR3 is TGTGCCAGTACCCCGCCAGGGTGGTATGGCTACACCTTC. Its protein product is CASTPPGWYGYTF.

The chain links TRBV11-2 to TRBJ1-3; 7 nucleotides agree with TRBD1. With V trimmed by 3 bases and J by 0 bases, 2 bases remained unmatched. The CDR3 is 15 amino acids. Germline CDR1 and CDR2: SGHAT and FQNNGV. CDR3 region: CASSFDRASGNTIYF. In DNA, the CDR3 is TGTGCCAGCAGCTTTGACAGGGCCTCTGGAAACACCATATATTTT.

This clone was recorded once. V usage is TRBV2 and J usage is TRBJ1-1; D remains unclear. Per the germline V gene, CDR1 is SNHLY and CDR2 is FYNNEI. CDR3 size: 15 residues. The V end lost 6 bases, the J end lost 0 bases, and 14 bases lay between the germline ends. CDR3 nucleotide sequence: TGTGCCAGCAGGGCGCTACAGCTCATGAACACTGAAGCTTTCTTT. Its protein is CASRALQLMNTEAFF.

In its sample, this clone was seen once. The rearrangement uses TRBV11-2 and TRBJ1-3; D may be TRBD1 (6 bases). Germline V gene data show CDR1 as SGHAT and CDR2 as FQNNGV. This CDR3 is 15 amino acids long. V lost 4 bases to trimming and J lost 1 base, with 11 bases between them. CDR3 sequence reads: CASSSRGTSGNTIYF. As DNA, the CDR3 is TGTGCCAGCAGCTCTAGGGGGACGTCTGGAAACACCATATATTTT.